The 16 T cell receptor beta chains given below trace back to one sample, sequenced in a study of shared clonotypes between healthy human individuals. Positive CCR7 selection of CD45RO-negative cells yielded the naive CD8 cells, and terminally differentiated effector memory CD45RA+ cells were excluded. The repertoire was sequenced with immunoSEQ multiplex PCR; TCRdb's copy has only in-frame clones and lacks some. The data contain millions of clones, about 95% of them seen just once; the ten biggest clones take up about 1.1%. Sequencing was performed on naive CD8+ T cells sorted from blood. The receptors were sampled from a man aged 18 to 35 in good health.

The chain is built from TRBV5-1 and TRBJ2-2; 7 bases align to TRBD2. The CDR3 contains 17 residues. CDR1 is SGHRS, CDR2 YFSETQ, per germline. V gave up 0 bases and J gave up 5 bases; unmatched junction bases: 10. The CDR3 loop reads CASSLERAGLGTGELFF. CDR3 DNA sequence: TGCGCCAGCAGCTTGGAGAGGGCTGGACTAGGGACCGGGGAGCTGTTTTTT.

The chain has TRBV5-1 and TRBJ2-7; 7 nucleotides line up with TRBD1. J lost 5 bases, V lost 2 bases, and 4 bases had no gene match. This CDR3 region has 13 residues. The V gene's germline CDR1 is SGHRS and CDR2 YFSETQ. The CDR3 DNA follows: TGCGCCAGCAGCTTAACAGGGGCCCACGAGCAGTACTTC. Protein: CASSLTGAHEQYF.

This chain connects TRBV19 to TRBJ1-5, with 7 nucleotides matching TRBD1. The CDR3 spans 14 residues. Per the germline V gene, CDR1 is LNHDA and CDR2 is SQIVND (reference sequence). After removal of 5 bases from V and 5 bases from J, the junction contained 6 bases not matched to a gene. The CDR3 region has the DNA TGTGCCAGTAGTTATGACAGGGAATATCAGCCCCAGCATTTT. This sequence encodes CASSYDREYQPQHF.

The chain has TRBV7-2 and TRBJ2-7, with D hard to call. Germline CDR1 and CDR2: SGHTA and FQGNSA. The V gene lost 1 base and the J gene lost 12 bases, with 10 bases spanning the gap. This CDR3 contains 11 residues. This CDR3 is CASSLVGFMYF. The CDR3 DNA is TGTGCCAGCAGCTTAGTCGGGTTTATGTACTTC.

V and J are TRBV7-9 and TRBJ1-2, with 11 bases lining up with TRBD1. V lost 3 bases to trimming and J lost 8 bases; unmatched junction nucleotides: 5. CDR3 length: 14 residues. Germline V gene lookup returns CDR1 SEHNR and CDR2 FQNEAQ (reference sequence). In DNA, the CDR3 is TGTGCCAGCAGCTTCGGACAGGGGGCTGAAGGCTACACCTTC. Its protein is CASSFGQGAEGYTF.

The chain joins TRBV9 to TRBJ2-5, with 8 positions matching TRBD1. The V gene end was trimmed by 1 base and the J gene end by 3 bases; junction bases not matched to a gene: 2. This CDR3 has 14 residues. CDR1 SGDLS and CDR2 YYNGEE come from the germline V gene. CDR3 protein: CASSVSDREETQYF. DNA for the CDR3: TGTGCCAGCAGCGTATCGGACAGGGAAGAGACCCAGTACTTC. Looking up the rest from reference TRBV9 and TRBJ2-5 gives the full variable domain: DSGVTQTPKHLITATGQRVTLRCSPRSGDLSVYWYQQSLDQGLQFLIQYYNGEERAKGNILERFSAQQFPDLHSELNLSSLELGDSALYFCASSVSDREETQYFGPGTRLLVL.

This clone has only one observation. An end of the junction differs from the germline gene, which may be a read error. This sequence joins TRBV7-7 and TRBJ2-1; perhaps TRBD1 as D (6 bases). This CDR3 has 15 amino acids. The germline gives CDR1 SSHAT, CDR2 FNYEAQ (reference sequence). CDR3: CASSSGTGHYNEQFF. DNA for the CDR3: TGTGCTAGCAGCTCTGGGACGGGACATTACAATGAGCAGTTCTTC. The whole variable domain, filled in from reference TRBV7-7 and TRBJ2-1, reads GAGVSQSPRYKVTKRGQDVTLRCDPISSHATLYWYQQALGQGPEFLTYFNYEAQPDKSGLPSDRFSAERPEGSISTLTIQRTEQRDSAMYRCASSSGTGHYNEQFFGPGTRLTVL.

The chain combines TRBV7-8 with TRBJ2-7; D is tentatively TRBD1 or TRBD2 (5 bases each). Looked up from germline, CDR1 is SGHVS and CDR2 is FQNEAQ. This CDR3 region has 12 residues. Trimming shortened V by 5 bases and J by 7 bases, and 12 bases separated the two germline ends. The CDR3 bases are TGTGCCAGCAGCACCGGGACGCCTGAGCAGTACTTC. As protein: CASSTGTPEQYF. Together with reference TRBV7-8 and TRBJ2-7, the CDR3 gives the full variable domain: GAGVSQSPRYKVAKRGQDVALRCDPISGHVSLFWYQQALGQGPEFLTYFQNEAQLDKSGLPSDRFFAERPEGSVSTLKIQRTQQEDSAVYLCASSTGTPEQYFGPGTRLTVT.

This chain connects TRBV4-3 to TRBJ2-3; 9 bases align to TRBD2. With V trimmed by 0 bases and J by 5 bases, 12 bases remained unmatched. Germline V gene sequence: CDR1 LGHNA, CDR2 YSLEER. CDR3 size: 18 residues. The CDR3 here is CASSQDAGLARRGDTQYF. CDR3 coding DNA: TGCGCCAGCAGCCAAGATGCAGGACTAGCGCGGAGGGGAGATACGCAGTATTTT.

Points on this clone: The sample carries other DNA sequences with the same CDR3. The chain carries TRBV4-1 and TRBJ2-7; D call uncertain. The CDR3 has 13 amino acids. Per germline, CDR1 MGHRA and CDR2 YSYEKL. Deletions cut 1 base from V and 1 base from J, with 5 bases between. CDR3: CASSQGVSYEQYF. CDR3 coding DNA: TGCGCCAGCAGCCAAGGAGTATCCTACGAGCAGTACTTC.

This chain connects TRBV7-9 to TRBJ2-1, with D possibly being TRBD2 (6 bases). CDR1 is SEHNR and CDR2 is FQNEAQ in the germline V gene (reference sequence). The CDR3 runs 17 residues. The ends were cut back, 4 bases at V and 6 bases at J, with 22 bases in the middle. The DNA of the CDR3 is TGTGCCAGCAGCTCCCTTTGGGGGGAGCGGTTGGGCAATGAGCAGTTCTTC. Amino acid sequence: CASSSLWGERLGNEQFF.

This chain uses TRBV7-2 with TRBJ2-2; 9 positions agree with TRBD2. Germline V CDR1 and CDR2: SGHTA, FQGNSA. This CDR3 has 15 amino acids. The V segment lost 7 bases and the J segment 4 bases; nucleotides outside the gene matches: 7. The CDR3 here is CASTGGTSITGELFF. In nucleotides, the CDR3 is TGTGCCAGCACTGGGGGGACTAGCATCACCGGGGAGCTGTTTTTT.

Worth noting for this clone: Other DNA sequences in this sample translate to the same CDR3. For the CDR3, the DNA is TGTGCCAGCAGTTACCTAGACAGGGGCGAGCAGTACTTC. Its protein product is CASSYLDRGEQYF. This chain uses TRBV6-5 with TRBJ2-7; TRBD1 matches 8 bases. After removal of 2 bases from V and 6 bases from J, the junction contained 3 bases not matched to a gene. This CDR3 spans 13 amino acids. The germline CDR1 and CDR2 sequences are MNHEY and SVGAGI.

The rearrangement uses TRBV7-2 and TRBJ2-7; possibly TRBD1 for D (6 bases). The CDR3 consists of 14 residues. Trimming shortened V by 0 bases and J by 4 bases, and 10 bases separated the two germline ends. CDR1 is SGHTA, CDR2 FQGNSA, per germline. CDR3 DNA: TGTGCCAGCAGCTTAGCACAGGGTCTATACGAGCAGTACTTC. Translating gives CASSLAQGLYEQYF.

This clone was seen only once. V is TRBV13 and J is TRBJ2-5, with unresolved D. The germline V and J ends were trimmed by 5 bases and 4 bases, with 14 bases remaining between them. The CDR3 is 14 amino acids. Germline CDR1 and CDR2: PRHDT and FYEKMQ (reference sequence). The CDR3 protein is CASSRREVGETQYF. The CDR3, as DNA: TGTGCCAGCAGCCGCCGCGAAGTAGGAGAGACCCAGTACTTC.

CDR3 protein: CASSFEGLNIQYF. As DNA, the CDR3 is TGCGCCAGCAGCTTTGAGGGGTTAAACATTCAGTACTTC. This chain joins TRBV5-1 and TRBJ2-4, with D perhaps assigned TRBD1 or TRBD2 (5 bases each). This CDR3 contains 13 residues. Germline V gives CDR1 SGHRS, CDR2 YFSETQ. The ends were cut back, 2 bases at V and 6 bases at J, with 9 bases in the middle. Supplemented by reference TRBV5-1 and TRBJ2-4, the full variable domain reads KAGVTQTPRYLIKTRGQQVTLSCSPISGHRSVSWYQQTPGQGLQFLFEYFSETQRNKGNFPGRFSGRQFSNSRSEMNVSTLELGDSALYLCASSFEGLNIQYFGAGTRLSVL.